Presented here are 10 T cell receptor beta chains from one specimen sequenced in a study of T cell responses to AZD1222 COVID-19 vaccine. Libraries were prepared by immunoSEQ multiplex PCR; TCRdb keeps only in-frame clonotypes and omits some of them. The repertoire holds 45,000 to 65,000 clones, with approximately 80% as singletons. The sample here was peripheral blood, taken 28 days after the second AZD1222 dose. The receptors were gathered from an adult who received the AZD1222 COVID-19 vaccine.

The chain's CDR3 is CASSPYGASYNEQFF. The CDR3 DNA reads as TGTGCCAGCAGCCCTTACGGAGCCTCCTACAATGAGCAGTTCTTC. The J gene is TRBJ2-1, the V gene TRBV9; D is uncertain. Trimming stripped 4 bases from V and 0 bases from J, with 11 bases between. CDR3 length: 15 amino acids. CDR1 is SGDLS and CDR2 is YYNGEE in the germline V gene.

The chain joins TRBV14 to TRBJ1-1, with a tentative D call TRBD1 (6 bases). This CDR3 has 19 amino acids. Germline V gene data show CDR1 as SGHDN and CDR2 as FVKESK. V shed 1 base and J shed 0 bases, with 21 bases lying between them. The CDR3 protein is CASSQGPLTSDSMNTEAFF. The CDR3 nucleotides are TGTGCCAGCAGCCAAGGACCCCTTACCTCGGACAGCATGAACACTGAAGCTTTCTTT.

This clone is classed as medium-sized (0.01 to 0.1%). The chain uses TRBV2 and TRBJ1-1, with a weak D call TRBD1 (5 bases). V was clipped by 6 bases and J by 3 bases, with 8 bases between them. The germline gives CDR1 SNHLY, CDR2 FYNNEI. This CDR3 comprises 12 residues. CDR3 residues: CASRARDTEAFF. CDR3 bases: TGTGCCAGCAGGGCCAGGGACACTGAAGCTTTCTTT.

This chain links TRBV28 with TRBJ2-7, with TRBD1 matching over 9 bases. This CDR3 is built from 13 residues. With 3 bases clipped from V and 6 bases from J, the junction kept 3 bases outside the gene matches. Germline V gene sequence: CDR1 MDHEN, CDR2 SYDVKM. The CDR3 DNA reads TGTGCCAGCAGTTTGGGACAGGGTCTCGAGCAGTACGTC. This translates into CASSLGQGLEQYV.

This CDR3 is CASSFTTPQETQYF. DNA for the CDR3: TGTGCCAGCAGCTTTACGACACCCCAAGAGACCCAGTACTTC. This chain connects TRBV11-2 to TRBJ2-5; D ambiguous. Germline loops: CDR1 SGHAT, CDR2 FQNNGV. The CDR3 consists of 14 residues. V was pared by 3 bases and J by 1 base, with 9 bases between.

The CDR3 region is CASRADSESSYNSPLHF. The DNA for the CDR3 is TGTGCCAGCAGGGCCGACAGTGAGTCGTCCTATAATTCACCCCTCCACTTT. V is TRBV7-2 and J is TRBJ1-6; possible D gene TRBD1, 5 bases. The CDR3 is 17 amino acids. Per germline, CDR1 SGHTA and CDR2 FQGNSA. V was clipped by 6 bases and J by 1 base, with 16 bases between them. Drawing the rest from reference TRBV7-2 and TRBJ1-6, the complete variable domain is GAGVSQSPSNKVTEKGKDVELRCDPISGHTALYWYRQSLGQGLEFLIYFQGNSAPDKSGLPSDRFSAERTGGSVSTLTIQRTQQEDSAVYLCASRADSESSYNSPLHFGNGTRLTVT.

The chain employs TRBV10-3 and TRBJ2-5; 8 bases are shared with TRBD2. CDR3 length: 13 residues. Germline trimming cut 10 bases from V and 1 base from J; bases unmatched to any gene: 5. Germline loops: CDR1 ENHRY, CDR2 SYGVKD. This chain's CDR3 is CATTLAGQETQYF. For the CDR3, the DNA is TGTGCCACCACCCTAGCGGGCCAAGAGACCCAGTACTTC.

The J gene is TRBJ1-3, the V gene TRBV7-8; 8 bases are a match to TRBD1. The germline gives CDR1 SGHVS, CDR2 FQNEAQ. The CDR3 spans 16 residues. J was trimmed by 1 base and V by 4 bases; bases with no gene match: 6. The CDR3 sequence: CASSSSGTGSGNTIYF. DNA for the CDR3: TGTGCCAGCAGCTCGTCCGGGACAGGTTCTGGAAACACCATATATTTT. Variable domain in full (rest from reference TRBV7-8 and TRBJ1-3): GAGVSQSPRYKVAKRGQDVALRCDPISGHVSLFWYQQALGQGPEFLTYFQNEAQLDKSGLPSDRFFAERPEGSVSTLKIQRTQQEDSAVYLCASSSSGTGSGNTIYFGEGSWLTVV.

The genes are TRBV11-2 and TRBJ2-7, with TRBD2 matching over 10 bases. J lost 5 bases, V lost 1 base, and 14 bases had no gene match. CDR1 SGHAT and CDR2 FQNNGV come from the germline V gene. The CDR3 extends over 18 amino acids. CDR3 in DNA: TGTGCCAGCAGCTTAGCGAACTCCCTTCTAGCGGGAGCCAACGAGCAGTACTTC. This sequence encodes CASSLANSLLAGANEQYF.

The rearrangement uses TRBV2 and TRBJ2-2, with D uncertain. In germline, CDR1 is SNHLY, CDR2 FYNNEI. V lost 2 bases to trimming and J lost 1 base, with 8 bases between them. This CDR3 has 15 amino acids. The CDR3 here is CASSEFQMNTGELFF. CDR3 bases: TGTGCCAGCAGTGAATTCCAGATGAACACCGGGGAGCTGTTTTTT.